Reported below is one TCR beta chain. Its antigen is not identified. This sample was taken from a study of shared clonotypes between healthy human individuals. Study-level findings and limits: Naive subsets generally exceeded memory subsets in estimated richness.

Assay used: immunoSEQ multiplex PCR; TCRdb lists only in-frame clones, some missing. The profile covers over 950,000 clones, with 70% to 85% appearing a single time and about 0.89% taken by the ten largest. The sequencing input was memory CD4+ T cells from PBMCs. Subset defined: CD45RA-negative fraction. This clonotype was obtained from a man in his late teens or twenties in good health. Some clones in this sample may be carry-over from other donors' samples.

CDR3 residues: CASSVTGGRSTEAFF. Written as DNA, the CDR3 is TGTGCCAGCAGCGTAACAGGGGGCAGAAGCACTGAAGCTTTCTTT. V is TRBV11-1 and J is TRBJ1-1; 9 positions agree with TRBD1. Germline V gene sequence: CDR1 SGHAT, CDR2 FQDESV (reference sequence). The CDR3 length is 15 residues. V gave up 5 bases and J gave up 4 bases; unmatched junction bases: 8.